The source of this TCR beta chain is a study of shared clonotypes between healthy human individuals (dated by TCRdb to 2020 to 2022). In the study overall: The cohort included three men and a couple of women between 18 and 49 years of age. Libraries were prepared and TCR repertoires were sequenced by different laboratories using diverse techniques, in order to increase sequencing depth and limit assay-specific biases. To estimate repertoire size and how much clonotype sharing occurs between individuals, the study deeply sequenced the blood TCR repertoires of five healthy adults. Leukapheresis yielded between about 0.9 and 8.9 billion PBMCs per donor. What the research found in general, with its limitations: Pairwise subsampling indicated that sequencing depth was expected to affect the degree of clonotype sharing among donors. Because the study included only a small number of donors, the genetic and exposure-history diversity represented was limited. Sampling was restricted to blood, and TCR repertoires in tissue are likely to differ from TCR repertoires in blood.

In this sample, this clone turned up a few times. Its specific antigen is unknown. One base away there is no much larger clone; base qualities are not given. This sample also contains other DNA sequences that code for the same CDR3. Healthy HIV-negative adults with no recently reported acute infections or vaccinations were included as donors. All donors were Caucasian adults living in Nashville, Tennessee, USA. For unsorted samples, roughly 91 million PBMCs were counted, and genomic DNA was extracted using the QIAamp DNA Blood Mini kit. Blood was collected by leukapheresis, and PBMCs were isolated by Ficoll-Histopaque density gradient centrifugation and then cryopreserved in liquid nitrogen vapor phase. Using the deep immunoSEQ assay, TCR CDR3 regions were amplified from genomic DNA by multiplex PCR. For each cell subset, the extracted genomic DNA was distributed evenly across all wells of several immunoSEQ 96-well plates, and each plate served as one replicate. For unsorted PBMC, about 0.3 ug genomic DNA, equal to 25,000 to 35,000 T cell genomes, was loaded into each replicate PCR. Genomic DNA from unsorted PBMC was sequenced over ten immunoSEQ deep assay plates. The purified libraries were quantified using a Qubit 3.0 fluorometer, sized with a Bioanalyzer 2100, and then quantified again using the KAPA Library Quantification kit. A separate single-read 150-cycle Illumina NextSeq 550 flow cell was used to sequence each immunoSEQ 96-well plate. Regarding the original processing steps: The immunoSEQ output contained only junctional sequences without quality scores, so filtering could not match that applied to full-length reads. To assign V/J genes and CDR3, sequences were annotated against IMGT germline references using PyIR, a Python wrapper for IgBLAST v1.9. Any read was removed if the V/J assignment was weak (E-value above 1e-6), the CDR3 was missing, or the read contained stop codons, out-of-frame junctions, or ambiguous translated residues. V3J clonotypes were defined by identical inferred V gene, J gene, and CDR3 amino acid sequence. Percentage overlap between repertoires was computed as shared unique clonotypes divided by the size of the smaller repertoire. Richness of each repertoire was evaluated using RTK rarefaction, the Chao1 estimator, and Recon v2.1 estimates of unobserved clonotypes. The table comes from immuneACCESS by way of TCRdb, which keeps in-frame sequences with V and J called. Part of the clones is missing from these tables; in studies checked, under half for an unresolved V gene and the rest for unknown reasons. D and trimming come from the DNA, and the V and J calls and clone size come from that table. The sample contains fewer than 550,000 clones, 75% to 80% of them found a single time. The top ten clones comprise about an eighth of the sample.

This clonotype was sampled from a woman between 40 and 55 years old in good health. Some clones in this sample may be carry-over from other donors' samples. Material for sequencing was PBMCs.

The base sequence is TGTGCCAGCAGTCCCCAGGGTGCAGGGAACACTGAAGCTTTCTTT. Its product reads: CASSPQGAGNTEAFF. This receptor chain uses TRBV28 and TRBJ1-1; the D gene is possibly TRBD1, with 5 bases matching. V is reduced by 5 bases and J by 1 base, leaving a spacing of 14 bases between them. From the cysteine through the phenylalanine, the CDR3 covers 15 amino acids. Only the CDR3 DNA is retained, 45 bases long and in frame from the first base. CDR1 MDHEN and CDR2 SYDVKM were looked up in the germline V gene.